This T cell receptor (beta chain) was identified during a study of blood T cell repertoires in COVID-19 (dated by TCRdb to the early 2020s). In the study overall: Collaborator samples came from the United States, Italy and Spain and covered acute and convalescent phases of COVID-19. The material from the prospective study consisted of cDNA or gDNA derived from T cells, B-cell-depleted T cells, or PBMCs. Subjects who had been exposed to COVID-19, were actively infected with it, or had recovered from it provided the deeply sampled blood TCRbeta repertoires that made up the dataset. The repertoires were released in a freely available public database intended as a resource for research on the immune response to SARS-CoV-2. Samples were obtained from the ongoing ImmuneRACE study (first 160 participants) and from over a thousand subjects provided by 6 global collaborators. A de-identified subject ID, COVID-19 status, age in years and sex were almost always included in the sample metadata. HLA class I and class II types, where available, came from metadata supplied by the sample provider rather than from assay-based typing.

Samples from volunteer blood donors who had recovered from COVID-19 were contributed by a second Seattle source. Each collaborating institution followed its own protocols to collect whole blood in K2EDTA tubes. For TCRbeta analysis, collaborators shipped samples in one of three forms: frozen whole blood, isolated PBMCs, or DNA extracted from either of those sample types. TCRbeta CDR3 regions were amplified from genomic DNA using the immunoSEQ Assay, a bias-controlled multiplex PCR. Processing in the source paper ran as follows. The number of nucleated cells in each sample was estimated by amplification of reference gene primers within the assay. Sequence reads were collapsed and filtered to measure the absolute abundance of every unique TCRbeta CDR3 rearrangement. Productive Simpson clonality was computed per sample as the square root of Simpson's diversity index over productive rearrangements. Entries here come from immuneACCESS through TCRdb and include only in-frame sequences with V and J called. Some clones fail to appear in such tables; in the studies checked, an unresolved V gene covers under half of the shortfall, and the cause of the remainder is unknown. V and J calls and clone size follow that table, whereas D and trimming were derived from the DNA. The sample data list under 300,000 clones, and more than 70% of these were observed just once. The ten largest clonotypes hold 2% to 2.5% of the sample.

Broad study findings and their caveats: How much clinical and demographic metadata was included differed by source and by participant, and the metadata was provided uncurated.

Note on this clone: Its antigen is not yet known. The input lacks base qualities; no much larger clone sits a single base away.

The germline V gene (reference sequence) yields GTSNPN for CDR1 and SVGIG for CDR2. The trim is 0 bases for V and 2 bases for J, with a gap of 10 bases between the germline ends. Spanning cysteine to phenylalanine, the CDR3 consists of 15 amino acids. Kept here is only the CDR3 DNA, which spans 45 bases and is read in frame from base 1. Sequenced input: peripheral blood. This TCR came from a woman between 40 and 50 years old who had recovered from COVID-19. The V and J segments used are TRBV30 and TRBJ2-2; the D gene is perhaps TRBD1, from 5 matching bases. The bases read TGTGCCTGGAGTGTAGGTCAGGGTAACACCGGGGAGCTGTTTTTT. Its protein reads: CAWSVGQGNTGELFF.